This T cell receptor beta chain is from a study of T-cell reconstitution after alpha-beta-depleted transplantation in children. General study findings and limits: Among T cells one year after transplant, newly produced cells accounted for most counts and diversity. Several hundred expanded graft clones reportedly gave rise to the alpha-beta T cells present about two months after transplant. The origin of high day-60 TCRbeta diversity in some patients lay in surviving recipient T cells and thymic progenitors.

Note on this clonotype: Its antigen is currently unknown.

Unique molecular identifiers were incorporated into the prepared TCRbeta library. Via MiXCR, TCRdb re-called the PCR reads, giving one row per CDR3 protein. The sample has approximately 270,000 distinct CDR3 sequences; 20% to 30% are singletons. Germline CDR1 is LGHNA and CDR2 is YSLEER. V lost 0 bases and J lost 7; bases outside the gene matches: 9. The CDR3 spans 17 residues. This sequence originates from a female patient aged 2-9 years who had a stem cell transplant for congenital amegakaryocytic thrombocytopenia, so the T cells may come from the graft donor. This specimen was PBMCs, mostly from graft donor cells, taken 360 days after TCRalphabeta/CD19-depleted stem cell transplant. The gene calls are TRBV4-3 and TRBJ2-1, with TRBD2 identical over 10 bases. The CDR3, as DNA: TGCGCCAGCAGCCAAGACATAGCGGGAGGACCGACAAATGAGCAGTTCTTC. Amino acid sequence: CASSQDIAGGPTNEQFF.